This entry lists 17 T cell receptor beta chains sequenced from one sample in a study of blood T cell repertoires in COVID-19. The assay was immunoSEQ multiplex PCR, and TCRdb's table has in-frame clones only and misses some. Of about 230,000 clones detected, around 92% appear once; the ten largest clones hold 3.5% to 4.5%. The sample consisted of PBMCs or T cells enriched from blood (not recorded which). Receptors originate from a woman between 25 and 40 years old with acute COVID-19.

The chain couples TRBV7-6 to TRBJ1-5, with 11 nucleotides matching TRBD1. CDR1 SGHVS and CDR2 FNYEAQ come from the germline V gene. V trimming: 8 bases; J trimming: 6 bases; junction bases outside the gene matches: 12. This CDR3 is built from 16 residues. In nucleotides, the CDR3 is TGTGCCAGCTCCTCCCGGACAGGGGGCCGGGGTCAGCCCCAGCATTTT. Residues: CASSSRTGGRGQPQHF.

The V and J genes are TRBV27 and TRBJ1-1, with D perhaps TRBD1 (6 bases). Trimming left V 4 bases short and J 0 bases short, with 12 bases between. There are 15 residues in the CDR3. Germline CDR1 MNHEY, CDR2 SMNVEV (reference sequence). CDR3 nucleotide sequence: TGTGCCAGCAGTTCAGAACAGGGAATGAACACTGAAGCTTTCTTT. Encoded protein: CASSSEQGMNTEAFF.

The rearrangement links TRBV18 to TRBJ1-3; no clear D. The CDR3 loop spans 15 amino acids. Trimming left V 4 bases short and J 1 base short, with 11 bases between. CDR1 and CDR2 (germline): KGHSH, LQKENI. The CDR3 DNA reads as TGTGCCAGCTCACTGGGCCTTAGATCTGGAAACACCATATATTTT. Translated, it gives CASSLGLRSGNTIYF.

The chain carries TRBV7-2 and TRBJ1-1; TRBD1 agrees at 7 bases. With V trimmed by 4 bases and J by 10 bases, 12 bases remained unmatched. Germline CDR1 is SGHTA and CDR2 is FQGNSA. CDR3 length: 14 residues. CDR3 loop: CASSSVTRGVGAFF. As DNA, the CDR3 is TGTGCCAGCAGCTCCGTTACCAGGGGGGTAGGAGCTTTCTTT.

V and J are TRBV9 and TRBJ2-5; TRBD2 agrees at 8 bases. This CDR3 is 13 amino acids long. V shed 7 bases, J shed 2 bases, and the junction held 4 bases outside the gene matches. CDR1 SGDLS and CDR2 YYNGEE come from the germline V gene. The CDR3 bases are TGTGCCAGCGGACTAGCCGGGCAAGAGACCCAGTACTTC. Its translation: CASGLAGQETQYF.

The genes are TRBV9 and TRBJ1-6, with a weak D call TRBD1 (5 bases). This CDR3 comprises 15 residues. Germline V gives CDR1 SGDLS, CDR2 YYNGEE. V lost 5 bases to trimming and J lost 6 bases, with 15 bases between them. CDR3 coding DNA: TGTGCCAGCAGGGGAGGGGCAGGGATTAATTCACCCCTCCACTTT. Translated: CASRGGAGINSPLHF.

This clone has a single count. The rearrangement links TRBV19 to TRBJ1-4, with 8 bases that match TRBD1. The CDR3 loop spans 15 amino acids. Per germline, CDR1 LNHDA and CDR2 SQIVND (reference sequence). V lost 4 bases to trimming and J lost 5 bases; unmatched junction nucleotides: 6. The CDR3 DNA follows: TGTGCCAGTAGTAGTACTGGACAGGGAAATGAAAAACTGTTTTTT. It encodes CASSSTGQGNEKLFF.

The DNA of the CDR3 is TGTGCCAGTAGCCGCGGAGTTGACAGGGCCACCTACGAGCAGTACTTC. Its protein product is CASSRGVDRATYEQYF. The chain is built from TRBV19 and TRBJ2-7; 7 bases align to TRBD1. The CDR3 sequence is 16 residues long. The germline V gene has CDR1 LNHDA and CDR2 SQIVND (reference sequence). V was clipped by 6 bases and J by 2 bases; unmatched bases: 13.

The gene calls are TRBV19 and TRBJ2-2, with a possible D match to TRBD2 (5 bases). From germline, CDR1 is LNHDA and CDR2 SQIVND (reference sequence). The CDR3 has 13 residues. The V gene lost 1 base and the J gene lost 9 bases, with 9 bases spanning the gap. DNA of the CDR3: TGTGCCAGTAGTATAGGAGGGTACCGGGAGCTGTTTTTT. As protein: CASSIGGYRELFF.

This clone was seen only once. The V and J genes are TRBV29-1 and TRBJ1-6; D not certain. CDR3 length: 12 residues. Trimming cost V 4 bases and J 9 bases, with 10 bases left between them. Germline V CDR1 and CDR2: SQVTM, ANQGSEA. CDR3 amino acids: CSVGELGSPLHF. CDR3 sequence (DNA): TGCAGCGTTGGAGAGCTCGGTTCACCCCTCCACTTT.

The chain has TRBV9 and TRBJ1-1, with D perhaps matching TRBD1 (6 bases). Per germline, CDR1 SGDLS and CDR2 YYNGEE. This CDR3 region has 13 residues. Trimming left V 2 bases short and J 1 base short, with 6 bases between. The CDR3 DNA follows: TGTGCCAGCAGCGTGACAGGGAACACTGAAGCTTTCTTT. Translating gives CASSVTGNTEAFF.

This clone was detected ten times or more. V usage is TRBV9 and J usage is TRBJ1-6; no firm D call. CDR1 SGDLS and CDR2 YYNGEE come from the germline V gene. The CDR3 sequence is 15 residues long. Trimming removed 4 bases from V and 0 bases from J, with 8 bases in between. This chain's CDR3 is CASSQSSSYNSPLHF. Here the CDR3 DNA reads TGTGCCAGCAGCCAATCTAGCTCCTATAATTCACCCCTCCACTTT.

This clone was seen only once. V is TRBV23-1 and J is TRBJ1-6; no clear D. TRBV23-1 has ORF status, its function being uncertain. There are 15 residues in the CDR3. V was pared by 2 bases and J by 7 bases, with 12 bases between. The DNA for the CDR3 is TGCGCCAGCAGTCAAGGGCCGGTACAAAATTCACCCCTCCACTTT. Protein: CASSQGPVQNSPLHF.

This chain joins TRBV1 and TRBJ2-1; the D call in the table, TRBD2, was not verified against the DNA. TRBV1 is annotated as a pseudogene. The CDR3 runs 16 residues. Here the CDR3 reads CTSSQGTGHSYNEQFF. The CDR3 coding sequence is TGCACCAGCAGCCAAGGAACGGGTCACTCCTACAATGAGCAGTTCTTC.

This sequence joins TRBV5-1 and TRBJ2-1; TRBD1 matches at 9 bases. With 0 bases clipped from V and 7 bases from J, the junction kept 5 bases outside the gene matches. This CDR3 is built from 15 residues. Looked up from germline, CDR1 is SGHRS and CDR2 is YFSETQ. CDR3 sequence (DNA): TGCGCCAGCAGCTTGGTACAGGGGGCGCAGAATGAGCAGTTCTTC. This encodes CASSLVQGAQNEQFF.

V and J are TRBV19 and TRBJ2-1; a possible D gene is TRBD2 (6 bases). Germline loops: CDR1 LNHDA, CDR2 SQIVND (reference sequence). There are 16 residues in the CDR3. Between the trimmed V and J ends, which lost 3 bases and 0 bases, there was a span of 12 bases. CDR3 bases: TGTGCCAGTAGTATCCTGGCGGGGAGCTCCTACAATGAGCAGTTCTTC. Translation: CASSILAGSSYNEQFF.

The V gene is TRBV27, the J gene TRBJ2-5; TRBD2 might be the D (5 bases). Deletions cut 4 bases from V and 3 bases from J, with 18 bases between. Germline V gene data show CDR1 as MNHEY and CDR2 as SMNVEV (reference sequence). The CDR3 is made up of 16 amino acids. The CDR3 here is CASSSSWGVPEETQYF. CDR3 coding DNA: TGTGCCAGCAGTTCATCGTGGGGAGTACCTGAAGAGACCCAGTACTTC.